The next 13 T cell receptor beta chains were all read from a single sample in a study of T cell responses to AZD1222 COVID-19 vaccine. Measured with immunoSEQ multiplex PCR; TCRdb has only the in-frame clones, and not every one. The sample shows roughly 120,000 clones, around 89% of them seen only once. The source was peripheral blood, collected 28 days after the second AZD1222 dose. Receptors were obtained from an adult who received the AZD1222 COVID-19 vaccine.

The chain employs TRBV5-1 and TRBJ2-7; D uncertain. The V gene's germline CDR1 is SGHRS and CDR2 YFSETQ. The CDR3 loop spans 13 amino acids. Trimming took 0 bases from V and 3 from J, leaving 7 bases between them. CDR3 in amino acids: CASSLGGDYEQYF. CDR3 nucleotide sequence: TGCGCCAGCAGCTTGGGAGGCGACTACGAGCAGTACTTC.

The chain links TRBV5-1 to TRBJ1-3, with D maybe TRBD1 (6 bases). V lost 0 bases to trimming and J lost 0 bases, with 13 bases between them. Per the germline V gene, CDR1 is SGHRS and CDR2 is YFSETQ. CDR3 size: 17 residues. The CDR3 bases are TGCGCCAGCAGCTTGGGTTTGCGGGACAACTCTGGAAACACCATATATTTT. Protein sequence: CASSLGLRDNSGNTIYF.

The chain links TRBV7-2 to TRBJ1-1; D is unclear. The ends were cut back, 3 bases at V and 0 bases at J, with 8 bases in the middle. This CDR3 region has 14 residues. Germline V gene lookup returns CDR1 SGHTA and CDR2 FQGNSA. The CDR3 DNA reads as TGTGCCAGCAGCTTCGCCACAATGAACACTGAAGCTTTCTTT. This encodes CASSFATMNTEAFF. The full variable domain, rest sourced from reference TRBV7-2 and TRBJ1-1, is GAGVSQSPSNKVTEKGKDVELRCDPISGHTALYWYRQSLGQGLEFLIYFQGNSAPDKSGLPSDRFSAERTGGSVSTLTIQRTQQEDSAVYLCASSFATMNTEAFFGQGTRLTVV.

The J gene is TRBJ1-1, the V gene TRBV7-2, with 9 bases identical to TRBD1. The CDR3 runs 13 residues. J was trimmed by 9 bases and V by 6 bases; bases with no gene match: 8. The germline CDR1 and CDR2 sequences are SGHTA and FQGNSA. Here the CDR3 DNA reads TGTGCCAGCAGGGGGGGACAGGGCGGTAAAGCTTTCTTT. Its translation: CASRGGQGGKAFF.

The V and J genes are TRBV30 and TRBJ1-3; the D is unclear. Per the germline V gene, CDR1 is GTSNPN and CDR2 is SVGIG (reference sequence). The CDR3 runs 15 residues. With 4 bases removed from V and 5 bases from J, the gap between germline ends came to 18 bases. The CDR3 DNA reads as TGTGCCTGGACCAGGACCCACAGTGCCAGAAACACCATATATTTT. As protein: CAWTRTHSARNTIYF.

The chain combines TRBV5-4 with TRBJ1-1, with D possibly matching TRBD1 (5 bases). Germline assignment: CDR1 SGHNT and CDR2 YYREEE (reference sequence). This CDR3 has 16 residues. The V end lost 4 bases, the J end lost 0 bases, and 16 bases lay between the germline ends. The CDR3: CASSPSGGTLNTEAFF. The CDR3 region has the DNA TGTGCCAGCAGCCCGAGCGGGGGGACCCTGAACACTGAAGCTTTCTTT.

The gene calls are TRBV14 and TRBJ2-5; D not certain. The germline V gene has CDR1 SGHDN and CDR2 FVKESK. Trimming removed 5 bases at V and 4 bases at J, with 8 bases between. This CDR3 region has 12 residues. As DNA, the CDR3 is TGTGCCAGCAGCAGGCTCTTAGAGACCCAGTACTTC. Its translation is CASSRLLETQYF.

The chain employs TRBV30 and TRBJ2-5; the match to TRBD1 covers 9 bases. Germline lookup yields CDR1 GTSNPN and CDR2 SVGIG (reference sequence). This CDR3 contains 16 residues. V shed 0 bases and J 3 bases; nucleotides not matched to a gene: 8. Written as DNA, the CDR3 is TGTGCCTGGAGTGTACCTCCCGGGACAGGGAAAGAGACCCAGTACTTC. It yields the protein CAWSVPPGTGKETQYF.

The gene calls are TRBV7-3 and TRBJ1-2; D might be TRBD1 (5 bases). This CDR3 has 17 residues. Trimming cost V 5 bases and J 0 bases, with 19 bases left between them. Germline V lookup: CDR1 SGHTA, CDR2 FQGTGA. CDR3 sequence: CASSPTGALRSNYGYTF. CDR3 bases: TGTGCCAGCAGCCCAACAGGTGCCCTACGCTCTAACTATGGCTACACCTTC.

The chain employs TRBV3-1 (or the pseudogene TRBV3-2) and TRBJ2-5, with D tentatively TRBD1 or TRBD2 (6 bases each). The CDR3 loop spans 13 amino acids. The V gene lost 5 bases and the J gene lost 3 bases, with 10 bases spanning the gap. Per germline, CDR1 LGHDT and CDR2 YNNKEL (reference sequence). The CDR3 sequence: CASSRGDEETQYF. DNA for the CDR3: TGTGCCAGCAGCAGGGGGGACGAAGAGACCCAGTACTTC.

This chain links TRBV10-3 with TRBJ1-1, with 8 bases aligning to TRBD1. Germline V gene sequence: CDR1 ENHRY, CDR2 SYGVKD. V was clipped by 11 bases and J by 5 bases; unmatched bases: 13. There are 14 residues in the CDR3. The CDR3 nucleotides read TGTGCCTCTATAGAAGGACAGGGTTTAACTGAAGCTTTCTTT. This translates into CASIEGQGLTEAFF.

V and J are TRBV18 and TRBJ1-4; TRBD1 is a possible D gene (5 bases). V gave up 1 base and J gave up 8 bases, with 11 bases separating them. CDR3 length: 14 amino acids. Germline CDR1 reads KGHSH; CDR2 reads LQKENI. CDR3 DNA: TGTGCCAGCTCACCACGGGGGAGCCAAGAAAAACTGTTTTTT. It yields the protein CASSPRGSQEKLFF.

The genes are TRBV10-3 and TRBJ2-7; 7 bases fit TRBD2. Trimming took 3 bases from V and 9 from J; bases not matched to a gene: 14. Germline CDR1 and CDR2: ENHRY and SYGVKD. The length of the CDR3 is 15 residues. The CDR3 region has the DNA TGTGCCATCAGTGACTTAGCGGGCCTGCCAATTGTGCAGTACTTC. Its protein is CAISDLAGLPIVQYF.